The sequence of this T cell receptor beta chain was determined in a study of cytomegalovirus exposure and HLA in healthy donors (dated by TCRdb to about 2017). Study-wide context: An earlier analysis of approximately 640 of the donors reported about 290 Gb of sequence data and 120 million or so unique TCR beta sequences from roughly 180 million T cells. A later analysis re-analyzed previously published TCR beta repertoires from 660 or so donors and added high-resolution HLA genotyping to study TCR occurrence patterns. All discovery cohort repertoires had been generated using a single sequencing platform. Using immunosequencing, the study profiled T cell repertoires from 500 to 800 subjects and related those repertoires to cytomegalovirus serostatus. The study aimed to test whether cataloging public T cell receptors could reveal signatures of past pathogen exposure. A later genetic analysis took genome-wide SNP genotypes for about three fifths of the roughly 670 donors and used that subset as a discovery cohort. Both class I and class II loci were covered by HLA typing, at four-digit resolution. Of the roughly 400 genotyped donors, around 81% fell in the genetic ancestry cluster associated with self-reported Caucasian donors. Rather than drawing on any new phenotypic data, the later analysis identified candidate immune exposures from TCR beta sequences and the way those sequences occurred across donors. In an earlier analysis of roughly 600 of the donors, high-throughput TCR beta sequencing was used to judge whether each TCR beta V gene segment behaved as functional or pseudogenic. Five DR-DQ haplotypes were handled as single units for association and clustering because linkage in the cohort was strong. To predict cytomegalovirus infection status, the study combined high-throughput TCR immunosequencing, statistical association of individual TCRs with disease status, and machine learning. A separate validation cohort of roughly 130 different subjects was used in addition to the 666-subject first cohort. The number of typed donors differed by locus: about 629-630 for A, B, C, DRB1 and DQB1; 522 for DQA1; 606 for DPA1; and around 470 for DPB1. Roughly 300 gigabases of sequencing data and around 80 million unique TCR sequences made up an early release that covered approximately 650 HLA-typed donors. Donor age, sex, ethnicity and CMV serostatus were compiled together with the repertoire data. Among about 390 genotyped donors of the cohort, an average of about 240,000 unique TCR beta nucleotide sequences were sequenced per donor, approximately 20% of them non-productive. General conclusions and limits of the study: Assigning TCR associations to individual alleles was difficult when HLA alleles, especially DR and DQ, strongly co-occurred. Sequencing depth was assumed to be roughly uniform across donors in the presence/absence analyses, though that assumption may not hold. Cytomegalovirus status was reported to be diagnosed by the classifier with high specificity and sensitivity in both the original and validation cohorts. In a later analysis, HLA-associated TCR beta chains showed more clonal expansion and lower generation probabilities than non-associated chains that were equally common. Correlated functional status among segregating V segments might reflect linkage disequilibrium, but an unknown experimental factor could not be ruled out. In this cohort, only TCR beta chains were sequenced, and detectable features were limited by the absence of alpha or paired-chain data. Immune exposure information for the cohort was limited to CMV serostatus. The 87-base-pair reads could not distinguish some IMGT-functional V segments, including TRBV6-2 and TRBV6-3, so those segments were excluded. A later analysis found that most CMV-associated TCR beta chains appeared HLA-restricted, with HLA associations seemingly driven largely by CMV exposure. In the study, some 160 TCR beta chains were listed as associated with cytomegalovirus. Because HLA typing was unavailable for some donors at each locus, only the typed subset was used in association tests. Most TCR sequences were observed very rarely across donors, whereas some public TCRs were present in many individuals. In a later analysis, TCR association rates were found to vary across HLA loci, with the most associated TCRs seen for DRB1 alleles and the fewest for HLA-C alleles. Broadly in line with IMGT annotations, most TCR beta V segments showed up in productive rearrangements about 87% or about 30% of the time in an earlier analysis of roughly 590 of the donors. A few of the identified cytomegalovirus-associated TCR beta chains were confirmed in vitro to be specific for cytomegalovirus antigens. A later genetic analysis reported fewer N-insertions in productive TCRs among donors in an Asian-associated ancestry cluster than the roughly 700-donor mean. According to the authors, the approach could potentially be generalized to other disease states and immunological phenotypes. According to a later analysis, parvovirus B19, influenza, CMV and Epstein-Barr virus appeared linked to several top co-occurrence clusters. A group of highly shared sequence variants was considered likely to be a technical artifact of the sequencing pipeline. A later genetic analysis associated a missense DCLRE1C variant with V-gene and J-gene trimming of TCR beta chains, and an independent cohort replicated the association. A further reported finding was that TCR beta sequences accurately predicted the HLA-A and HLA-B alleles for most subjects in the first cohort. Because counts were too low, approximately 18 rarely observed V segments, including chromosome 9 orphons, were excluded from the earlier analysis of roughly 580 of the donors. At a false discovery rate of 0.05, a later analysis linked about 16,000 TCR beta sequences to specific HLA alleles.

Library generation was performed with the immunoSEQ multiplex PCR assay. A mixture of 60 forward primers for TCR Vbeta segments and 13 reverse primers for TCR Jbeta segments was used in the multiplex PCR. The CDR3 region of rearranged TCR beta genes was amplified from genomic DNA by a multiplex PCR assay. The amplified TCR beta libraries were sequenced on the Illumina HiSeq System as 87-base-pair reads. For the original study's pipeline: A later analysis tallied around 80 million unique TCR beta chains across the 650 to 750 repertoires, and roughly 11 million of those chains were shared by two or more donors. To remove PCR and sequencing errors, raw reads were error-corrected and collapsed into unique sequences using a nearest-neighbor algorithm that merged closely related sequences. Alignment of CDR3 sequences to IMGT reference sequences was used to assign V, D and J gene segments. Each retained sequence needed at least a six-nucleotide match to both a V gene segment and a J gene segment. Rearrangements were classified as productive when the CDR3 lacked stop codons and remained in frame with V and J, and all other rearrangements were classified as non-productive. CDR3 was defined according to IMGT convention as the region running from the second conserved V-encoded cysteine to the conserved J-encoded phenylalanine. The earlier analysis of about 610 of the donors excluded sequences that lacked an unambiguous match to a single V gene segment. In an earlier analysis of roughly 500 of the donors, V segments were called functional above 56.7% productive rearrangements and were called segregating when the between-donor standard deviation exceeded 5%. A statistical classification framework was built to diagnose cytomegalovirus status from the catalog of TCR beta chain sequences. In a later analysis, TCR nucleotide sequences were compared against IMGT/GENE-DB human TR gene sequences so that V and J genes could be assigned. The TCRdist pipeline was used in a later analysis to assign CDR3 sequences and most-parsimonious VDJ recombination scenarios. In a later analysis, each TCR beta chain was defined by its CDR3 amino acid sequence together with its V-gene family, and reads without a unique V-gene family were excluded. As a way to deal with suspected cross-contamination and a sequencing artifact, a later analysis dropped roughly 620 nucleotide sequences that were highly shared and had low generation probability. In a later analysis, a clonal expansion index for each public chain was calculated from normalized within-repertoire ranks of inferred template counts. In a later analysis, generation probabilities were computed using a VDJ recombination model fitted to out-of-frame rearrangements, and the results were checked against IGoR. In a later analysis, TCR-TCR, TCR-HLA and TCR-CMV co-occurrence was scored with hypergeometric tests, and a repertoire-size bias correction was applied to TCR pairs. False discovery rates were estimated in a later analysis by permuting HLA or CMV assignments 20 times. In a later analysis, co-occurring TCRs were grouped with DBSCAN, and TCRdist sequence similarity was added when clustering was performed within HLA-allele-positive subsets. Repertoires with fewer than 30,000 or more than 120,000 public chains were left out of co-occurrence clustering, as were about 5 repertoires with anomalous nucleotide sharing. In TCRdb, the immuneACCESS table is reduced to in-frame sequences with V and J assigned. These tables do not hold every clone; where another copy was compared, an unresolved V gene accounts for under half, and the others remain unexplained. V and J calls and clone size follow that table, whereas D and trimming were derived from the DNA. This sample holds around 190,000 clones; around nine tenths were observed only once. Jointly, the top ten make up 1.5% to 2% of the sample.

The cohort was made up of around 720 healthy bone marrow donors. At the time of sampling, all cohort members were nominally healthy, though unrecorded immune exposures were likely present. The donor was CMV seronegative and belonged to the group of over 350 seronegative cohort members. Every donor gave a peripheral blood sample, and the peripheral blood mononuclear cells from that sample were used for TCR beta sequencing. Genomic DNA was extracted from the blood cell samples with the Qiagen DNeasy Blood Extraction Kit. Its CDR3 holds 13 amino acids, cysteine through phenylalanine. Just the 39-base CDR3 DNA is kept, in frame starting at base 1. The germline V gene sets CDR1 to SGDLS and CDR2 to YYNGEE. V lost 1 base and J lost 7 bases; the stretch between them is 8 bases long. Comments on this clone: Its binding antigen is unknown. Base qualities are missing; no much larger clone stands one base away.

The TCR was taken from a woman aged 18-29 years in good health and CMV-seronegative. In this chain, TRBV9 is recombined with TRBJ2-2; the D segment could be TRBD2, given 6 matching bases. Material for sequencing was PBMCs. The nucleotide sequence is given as TGTGCCAGCAGCGTATTGGGAGGCGGGGAGCTGTTTTTT. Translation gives CASSVLGGGELFF.